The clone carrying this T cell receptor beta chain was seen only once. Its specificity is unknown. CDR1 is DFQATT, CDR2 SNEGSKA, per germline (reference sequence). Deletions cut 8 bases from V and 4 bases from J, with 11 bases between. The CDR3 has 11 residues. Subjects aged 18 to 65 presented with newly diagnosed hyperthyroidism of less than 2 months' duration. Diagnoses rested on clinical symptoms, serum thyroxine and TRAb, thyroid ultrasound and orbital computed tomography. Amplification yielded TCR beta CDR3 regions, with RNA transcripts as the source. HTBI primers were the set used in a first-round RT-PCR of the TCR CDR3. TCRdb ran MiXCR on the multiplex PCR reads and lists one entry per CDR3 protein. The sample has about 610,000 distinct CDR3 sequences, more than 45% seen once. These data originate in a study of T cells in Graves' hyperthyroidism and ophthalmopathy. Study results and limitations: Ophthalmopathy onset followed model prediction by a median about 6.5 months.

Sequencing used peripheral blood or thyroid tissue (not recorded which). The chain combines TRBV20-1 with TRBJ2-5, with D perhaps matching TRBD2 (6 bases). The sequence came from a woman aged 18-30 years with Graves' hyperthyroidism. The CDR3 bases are TGCAGTCCCGGGAGAGCAGAGACCCAGTACTTC. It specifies CSPGRAETQYF.